This TCR beta chain was observed in a study of neurological immune-mediated disorders. The CDR3 loop spans 14 amino acids. Germline CDR1 SNHLY, CDR2 FYNNEI. The ends lost 9 bases at V and 7 bases at J; junction bases unmatched: 5. The time point: longitudinal time-point 3. This clonotype occurred many times. 5'RACE employing 10-nucleotide random UMIs yielded the cDNA. Sequencing runs each yielded over 200 million TCR-beta sequences from 15-18 subjects. Each CDR3 protein is one row after TCRdb ran MiXCR on the 5' RACE reads. The sample holds fewer than 110,000 distinct CDR3 sequences, about a tenth seen once.

The clonotype originates from a female donor with HTLV-1-associated myelopathy (HAM/TSP). This rearrangement joins TRBV2 to TRBJ1-6; 11 nucleotides align to TRBD1. Sequencing was performed on PBMCs. Written as DNA, the CDR3 is TGTGCCAGTATTCGGGACAGGGGGAATTCACCCCTCCACTTT. This sequence encodes CASIRDRGNSPLHF.